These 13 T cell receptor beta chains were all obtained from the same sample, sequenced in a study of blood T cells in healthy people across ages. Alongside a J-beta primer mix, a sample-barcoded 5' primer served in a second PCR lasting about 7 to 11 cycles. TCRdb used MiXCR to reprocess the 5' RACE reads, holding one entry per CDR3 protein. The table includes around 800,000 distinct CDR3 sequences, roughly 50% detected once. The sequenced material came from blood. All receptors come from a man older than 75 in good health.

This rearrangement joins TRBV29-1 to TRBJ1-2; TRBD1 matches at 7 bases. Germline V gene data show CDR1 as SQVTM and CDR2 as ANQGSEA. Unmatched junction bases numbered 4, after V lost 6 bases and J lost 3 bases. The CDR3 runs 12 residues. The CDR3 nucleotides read TGCAGCGTCACAGGGGATGACTATGGCTACACCTTC. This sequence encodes CSVTGDDYGYTF. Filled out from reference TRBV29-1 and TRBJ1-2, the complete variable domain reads SAVISQKPSRDICQRGTSLTIQCQVDSQVTMMFWYRQQPGQSLTLIATANQGSEATYESGFVIDKFPISRPNLTFSTLTVSNMSPEDSSIYLCSVTGDDYGYTFGSGTRLTVV.

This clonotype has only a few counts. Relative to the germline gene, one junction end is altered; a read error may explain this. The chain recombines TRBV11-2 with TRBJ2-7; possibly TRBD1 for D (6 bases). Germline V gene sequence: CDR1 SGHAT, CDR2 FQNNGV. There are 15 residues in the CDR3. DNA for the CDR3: TGTGCCAGCAGCCCAACCGCAGGGGACCCCTACGAGCGGTACTTC. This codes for CASSPTAGDPYERYF.

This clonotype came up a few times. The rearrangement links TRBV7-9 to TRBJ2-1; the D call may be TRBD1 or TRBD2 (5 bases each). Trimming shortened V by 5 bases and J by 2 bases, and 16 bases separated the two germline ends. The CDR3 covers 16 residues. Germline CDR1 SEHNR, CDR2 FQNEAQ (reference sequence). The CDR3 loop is CASSPLGAGPYNEQFF. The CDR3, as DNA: TGTGCCAGCAGCCCCCTAGGGGCGGGTCCCTACAATGAGCAGTTCTTC.

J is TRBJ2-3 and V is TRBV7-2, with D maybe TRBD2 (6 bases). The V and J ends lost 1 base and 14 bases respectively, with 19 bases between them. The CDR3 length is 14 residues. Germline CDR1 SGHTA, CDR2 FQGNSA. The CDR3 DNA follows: TGTGCCAGCAGCTTAGGGACTGGGGGGATACGCAGGTATTTT. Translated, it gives CASSLGTGGIRRYF.

The CDR3 sequence is CASSFRGFEQYF. The CDR3 nucleotides read TGTGCCAGCAGTTTCAGAGGTTTCGAGCAGTACTTC. V and J are TRBV12-3 or TRBV12-4 and TRBJ2-7, with D hard to call. This CDR3 has 12 amino acids. V shed 3 bases and J shed 6 bases, with 9 bases lying between them.

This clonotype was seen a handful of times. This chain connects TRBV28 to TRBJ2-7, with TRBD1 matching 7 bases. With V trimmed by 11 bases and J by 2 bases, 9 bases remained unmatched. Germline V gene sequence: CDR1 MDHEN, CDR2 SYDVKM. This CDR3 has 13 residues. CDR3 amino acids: CAHSDRVPYEQYF. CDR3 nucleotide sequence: TGTGCCCACTCCGACAGGGTTCCCTACGAGCAGTACTTC.

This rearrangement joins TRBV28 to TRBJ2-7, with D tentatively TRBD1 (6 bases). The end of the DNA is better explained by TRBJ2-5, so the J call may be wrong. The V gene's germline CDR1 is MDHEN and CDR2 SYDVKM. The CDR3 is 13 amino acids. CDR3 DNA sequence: TGTGCCAGCAGACAGGGTGGGCGAGAGACCCAGTACTTC. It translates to CASRQGGRETQYF.

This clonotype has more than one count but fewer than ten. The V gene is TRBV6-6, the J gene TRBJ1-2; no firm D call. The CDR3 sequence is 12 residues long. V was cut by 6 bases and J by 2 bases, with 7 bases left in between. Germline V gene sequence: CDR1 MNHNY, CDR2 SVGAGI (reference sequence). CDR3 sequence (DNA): TGTGCCAGCAGGTCGGGAAACTATGGCTACACCTTC. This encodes CASRSGNYGYTF.

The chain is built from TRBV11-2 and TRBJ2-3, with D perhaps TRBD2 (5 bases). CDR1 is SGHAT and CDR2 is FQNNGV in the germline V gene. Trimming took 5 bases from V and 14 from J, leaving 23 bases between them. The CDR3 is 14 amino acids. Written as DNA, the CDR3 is TGTGCCAGCAGCGCCGACCCAGGAGGCAGATACGCGTATTTT. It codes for CASSADPGGRYAYF. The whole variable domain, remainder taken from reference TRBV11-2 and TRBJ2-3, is EAGVAQSPRYKIIEKRQSVAFWCNPISGHATLYWYQQILGQGPKLLIQFQNNGVVDDSQLPKDRFSAERLKGVDSTLKIQPAKLEDSAVYLCASSADPGGRYAYFGPGTRLTVL.

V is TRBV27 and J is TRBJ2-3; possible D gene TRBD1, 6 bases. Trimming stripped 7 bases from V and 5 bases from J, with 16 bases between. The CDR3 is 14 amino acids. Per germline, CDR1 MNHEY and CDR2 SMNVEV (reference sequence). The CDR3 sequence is CASMSQGSLDTQYF. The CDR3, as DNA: TGTGCCAGCATGAGTCAGGGGTCCTTAGATACGCAGTATTTT.

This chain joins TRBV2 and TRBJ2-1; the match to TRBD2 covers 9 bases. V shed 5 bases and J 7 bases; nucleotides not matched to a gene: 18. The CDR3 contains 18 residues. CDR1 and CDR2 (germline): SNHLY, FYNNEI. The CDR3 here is CASSMSWASGTSDNEQFF. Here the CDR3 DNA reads TGTGCCAGCAGTATGTCCTGGGCTAGCGGGACCAGTGATAATGAGCAGTTCTTC.

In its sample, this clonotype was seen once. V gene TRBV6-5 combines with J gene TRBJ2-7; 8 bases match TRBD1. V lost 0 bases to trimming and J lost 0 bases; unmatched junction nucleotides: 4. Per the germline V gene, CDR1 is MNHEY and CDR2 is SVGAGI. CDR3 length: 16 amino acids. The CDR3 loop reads CASSYSQGANSYEQYF. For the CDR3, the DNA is TGTGCCAGCAGTTACTCCCAGGGGGCGAACTCCTACGAGCAGTACTTC.

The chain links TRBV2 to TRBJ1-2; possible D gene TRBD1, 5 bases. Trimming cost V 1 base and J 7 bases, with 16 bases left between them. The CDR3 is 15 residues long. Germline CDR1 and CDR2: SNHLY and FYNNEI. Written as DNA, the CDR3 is TGTGCCAGCAGTGAAGACTACAACAGGAGGCGTGGCTACACCTTC. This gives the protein CASSEDYNRRRGYTF.